Below are 10 T cell receptor beta chains sequenced from a single sample in a study of blood T cell repertoires in COVID-19. Clones were read by immunoSEQ multiplex PCR, and TCRdb kept only the in-frame ones, dropping some. Of 220,000 or so clones in the sample, around 80% were seen once. Sequenced input: peripheral blood. The receptors here all came from a woman between 65 and 79 years old with acute or convalescent COVID-19.

The rearrangement joins TRBV7-8 to TRBJ2-7; D perhaps matches TRBD2 (5 bases). Trimming pared 1 base from V and 7 bases from J, leaving 17 bases between. CDR1 SGHVS and CDR2 FQNEAQ come from the germline V gene. The CDR3 has 15 residues. CDR3 region: CASSLGGAQYPEQYF. The DNA for the CDR3 is TGTGCCAGCAGCTTAGGGGGAGCACAATACCCTGAGCAGTACTTC.

This chain links TRBV19 with TRBJ1-5, with D perhaps matching TRBD1 (6 bases). Germline V gives CDR1 LNHDA, CDR2 SQIVND (reference sequence). This CDR3 is built from 14 residues. V was shortened by 7 bases and J by 6 bases, with 16 bases between the two germline ends. This CDR3 reads CASTLGGRGQPQHF. CDR3 DNA: TGTGCCAGTACTTTGGGGGGGCGAGGTCAGCCCCAGCATTTT. The entire variable domain, with the rest obtained from reference TRBV19 and TRBJ1-5, is as follows: DGGITQSPKYLFRKEGQNVTLSCEQNLNHDAMYWYRQDPGQGLRLIYYSQIVNDFQKGDIAEGYSVSREKKESFPLTVTSAQKNPTAFYLCASTLGGRGQPQHFGDGTRLSIL.

The chain uses TRBV4-1 and TRBJ1-1; 8 bases line up with TRBD1. Germline assignment: CDR1 MGHRA and CDR2 YSYEKL. The ends lost 3 bases at V and 0 bases at J; junction bases unmatched: 6. The CDR3 runs 16 residues. The DNA of the CDR3 is TGCGCCAGCAGCCACTATGGACAGGGAATGAACACTGAAGCTTTCTTT. Its translation: CASSHYGQGMNTEAFF.

This clone was detected a few times. The chain joins TRBV11-2 to TRBJ1-2, with 7 bases matching TRBD1. This CDR3 spans 14 amino acids. Germline trimming cut 3 bases from V and 8 bases from J; bases unmatched to any gene: 9. Germline loops: CDR1 SGHAT, CDR2 FQNNGV. For the CDR3, the DNA is TGTGCCAGCAGCTTGTCAGGGGGAGGAGGCGGCTACACCTTC. Protein: CASSLSGGGGGYTF.

The chain employs TRBV30 and TRBJ1-1; D gene unclear. Germline CDR1 and CDR2: GTSNPN and SVGIG (reference sequence). CDR3 length equals 12 residues. The V end lost 1 base, the J end lost 2 bases, and 5 bases lay between the germline ends. DNA for the CDR3: TGTGCCTGGAGTGAAGCAAACACTGAAGCTTTCTTT. It specifies CAWSEANTEAFF.

The chain recombines TRBV18 with TRBJ1-6, with 7 bases aligning to TRBD1. The CDR3 loop spans 15 amino acids. Germline-derived CDR1 and CDR2 are KGHSH and LQKENI. The ends lost 4 bases at V and 5 bases at J; junction bases unmatched: 5. CDR3 in DNA: TGTGCCAGCTCACGCAGGGACAGTGATAATTCACCCCTCCACTTT. Protein product: CASSRRDSDNSPLHF.

The rearrangement joins TRBV2 to TRBJ1-1; perhaps TRBD1 as D (5 bases). Per germline, CDR1 SNHLY and CDR2 FYNNEI. The CDR3 consists of 16 residues. Trimming removed 0 bases at V and 5 bases at J, with 16 bases between. This CDR3 is CASSEALSGKRTEAFF. CDR3 bases: TGTGCCAGCAGTGAAGCGCTTTCAGGGAAGAGAACTGAAGCTTTCTTT. Variable domain in full (rest from reference TRBV2 and TRBJ1-1): EPEVTQTPSHQVTQMGQEVILRCVPISNHLYFYWYRQILGQKVEFLVSFYNNEISEKSEIFDDQFSVERPDGSNFTLKIRSTKLEDSAMYFCASSEALSGKRTEAFFGQGTRLTVV.

The CDR3, as DNA: TGTGCCAGTAGTTCACCGGGACAGGGAAGCTACGAGCAGTACTTC. Translating gives CASSSPGQGSYEQYF. The chain combines TRBV19 with TRBJ2-7; 9 bases agree with TRBD1. The CDR3 totals 15 residues. After removal of 5 bases from V and 3 bases from J, the junction contained 8 bases not matched to a gene. CDR1 LNHDA and CDR2 SQIVND come from the germline V gene (reference sequence). Full variable domain (rest looked up from reference TRBV19 and TRBJ2-7): DGGITQSPKYLFRKEGQNVTLSCEQNLNHDAMYWYRQDPGQGLRLIYYSQIVNDFQKGDIAEGYSVSREKKESFPLTVTSAQKNPTAFYLCASSSPGQGSYEQYFGPGTRLTVT.

This sequence joins TRBV10-1 and TRBJ2-1; 9 positions match TRBD1. This CDR3 contains 14 residues. From germline, CDR1 is WNHNN and CDR2 SYGVQD (reference sequence). V was clipped by 4 bases and J by 6 bases; unmatched bases: 4. CDR3 DNA: TGCGCCAGCAGTGTCGGGACAGGGCTCAATGAGCAGTTCTTC. Protein sequence: CASSVGTGLNEQFF.

The rearrangement uses TRBV11-3 and TRBJ2-2; D is undetermined. V lost 0 bases, J lost 9 bases, and 11 bases lay in between. Germline CDR1 reads SGHNT; CDR2 reads YENEEA. CDR3 length: 14 residues. CDR3 amino acids: CASSLDGALRELFF. In DNA, the CDR3 is TGTGCCAGCAGCTTAGATGGTGCACTCAGGGAGCTGTTTTTT.